The TCR beta chain under discussion was sequenced for a study of spatial heterogeneity in lung cancer. Time point specified: sample taken at primary tumor resection. Unsorted whole RNA samples from tumor, nontumor lung or frozen PBMC were sequenced. This CDR3 region has 11 residues. The germline V gene has CDR1 GTSNPN and CDR2 SVGIG (reference sequence). V dropped 0 bases and J dropped 7 bases, with 7 bases sitting between them. The table lists this clonotype with many counts. The library was built for alpha chains, so this beta chain is an off-target read and its size means little. TCRdb recomputed calls from the 5' RACE reads with MiXCR, one row per CDR3 protein. The data show about 13,000 distinct CDR3 sequences, approximately 5% seen once.

This sequence joins TRBV30 and TRBJ2-7, with D uncertain. This clonotype was sampled from a human donor with early-stage non-small cell lung cancer. Sequencing used lung tumor tissue, obtained at surgery. The CDR3 nucleotides are TGTGCCTGGAGTGTACAGAGGGAGCAGTACTTC. Its translation: CAWSVQREQYF.